The 2 T cell receptor beta chains listed next were all sequenced from one sample in a study of T-cell memory formation after mild COVID-19. One entry per CDR3 protein, called by TCRdb with MiXCR from the 5' RACE reads. The table records a few hundred thousand distinct CDR3 sequences, roughly 13% of them present only once. The sequenced sample consisted of PBMCs or a T cell subset sorted from them (not recorded which). All receptors derive from a man aged 18 to 30 who had mild COVID-19 (a few samples of this study predate the infection). Cell type and time point are not known.

There are a few counts of this clonotype. The rearrangement links TRBV11-2 to TRBJ2-2, with D possibly being TRBD2 (6 bases). The CDR3 spans 16 residues. V dropped 1 base and J dropped 0 bases, with 9 bases sitting between them. Germline CDR1 and CDR2: SGHAT and FQNNGV. CDR3: CASSLVRGTNTGELFF. CDR3 coding DNA: TGTGCCAGCAGCTTAGTACGGGGGACGAACACCGGGGAGCTGTTTTTT.

The chain couples TRBV27 to TRBJ1-5; D unclear. Trimming cost V 5 bases and J 5 bases, with 13 bases left between them. This CDR3 is built from 14 residues. The germline V gene has CDR1 MNHEY and CDR2 SMNVEV (reference sequence). The CDR3 coding sequence is TGTGCCAGCAGTCCCCTGAGCCCCGATCAGCCCCAGCATTTT. It specifies CASSPLSPDQPQHF.